By sample share, the clone carrying this T cell receptor beta chain is medium-sized. The target antigen is unknown. This entry is derived from a study of CD8+ T cells in alopecia areata. Across the study: It was 6 to 18 months of tofacitinib, and then there were 6 months off drug. Severity in treated patients was scored by percentage of scalp area affected.

Regarding the study as a whole: The study found TCR sharing across patients less clear than in mice, possibly for HLA reasons.

Investigators isolated RNA and reverse transcribed it into cDNA to act as the sequencing template. Assay used: immunoSEQ multiplex PCR; TCRdb lists only in-frame clones, some missing. Among some 180,000 clones listed, about 53% were seen once. This CDR3 is built from 16 residues. With V trimmed by 8 bases and J by 0 bases, 13 bases remained unmatched. Germline values: CDR1 SQVTM, CDR2 ANQGSEA. The sample's treatment: oral pan-JAK inhibitor, 5-10 mg twice daily. PBMCs were stained for CD3, CD4 and CD8, and CD4+ and CD8+ T cells were sorted. The clonotype was recovered from a human donor with alopecia areata. The V call is TRBV29-1, the J call TRBJ2-3, with 8 bases identical to TRBD1. Specimen: CD8+ T cells sorted from blood, collected at week 24, from a patient treated with tofacitinib. CDR3: CSFSPTGVTSTDTQYF. CDR3 nucleotides: TGCAGCTTCAGCCCGACAGGGGTTACTAGCACAGATACGCAGTATTTT.